These T cell receptor beta chains were read from a single sample in a study of T cells in Graves' hyperthyroidism and ophthalmopathy. MiXCR, applied by TCRdb to the multiplex PCR reads, yields one record per CDR3 protein. The repertoire has around 390,000 distinct CDR3 sequences, roughly 14% of them found once; the top ten carry about 18%. The sample was blood. The receptors were gathered from a young woman with Graves' ophthalmopathy. CDR3s include the opening cysteine and the closing phenylalanine or tryptophan. The D gene is left open where the match is weak. Some rows mark clone size as missing; the rest say once, few, many or name a class of expanded clone.

. | TRBJ1-1 | TRBD1 | TRBV30 | TGTGCCTGGGGGACAGGCGAAGCTTTCTTT | CAWGTGEAFF
many | TRBJ2-1 | TRBD1 | TRBV11-3 | TGTGCCAGCAGCTTCCGATGGGACAGGGAAAATGAGCAGTTCTTC | CASSFRWDRENEQFF
many | TRBJ2-1 | . | TRBV12-5 | TGTGCTAGTGGTTTGGTAGGTAATGAGCAGTTCTTC | CASGLVGNEQFF
many | TRBJ2-5 | . | TRBV3-1 | TGTGCCAGCAGCCGAAGCCCGGGTAACCAAGAGACCCAGTACTTC | CASSRSPGNQETQYF
many | TRBJ1-5 | . | TRBV6-5 | TGTGCCAGCAGTTACTCCCCCGGAGGCAATCAGCCCCAGCATTTT | CASSYSPGGNQPQHF
many | TRBJ2-1 | TRBD2 | TRBV12-3/TRBV12-4 | TGTGCCAGCACCGAAGCGGGGGCCTACAATGAGCAGTTCTTC | CASTEAGAYNEQFF
many | TRBJ1-2 | TRBD1 | TRBV5-1 | TGCGCCAGCAGCTTAGGCACAGGGGGAGCTAACTATGGCTACACCTTC | CASSLGTGGANYGYTF
few | TRBJ1-6 | TRBD1 | TRBV19 | TGTGCCAGTAGTATGATTGGGCCAGGGGGCCTTAACCCTAATTCACCCCTCCACTTT | CASSMIGPGGLNPNSPLHF
. | TRBJ1-3 | . | TRBV11-3 | TGTGCCAGCAGCTCCTGGACCGGGACCAAGGAAGTGACCGTCTCTGGAAACACCATATATTTT | CASSSWTGTKEVTVSGNTIYF
. | TRBJ2-7 | . | TRBV19 | TGTGCCAGCCGGGGGACATTAACCTACGAGCAGTACTTC | CASRGTLTYEQYF
many | TRBJ2-2 | . | TRBV20-1 | TGCAGTGCTAGTGGCGCGAACACCGGGGAGCTGTTTTTT | CSASGANTGELFF
many | TRBJ1-4 | . | TRBV12-3/TRBV12-4 | TGTGCCAGCAGTTCTCGAGGGGCCAATGAAAAACTGTTTTTT | CASSSRGANEKLFF
many | TRBJ1-6 | . | TRBV27 | TGTGCCAGCAGAGATGATGGACAGTATAATTCACCCCTCCACTTT | CASRDDGQYNSPLHF
many | TRBJ2-1 | . | TRBV20-1 | TGCAGCACAGCAGGCCCTTCCTACAATGAGCAGTTCTTC | CSTAGPSYNEQFF
few | TRBJ2-4 | . | TRBV28 | TGTGCCAGCAGAGCCGTGGATTTAGCCAAAAACATTCAGTACTTC | CASRAVDLAKNIQYF
. | TRBJ2-3 | TRBD1 | TRBV10-1 | TGCGCCAGCAGTGATGACAGGGGCCTCACTGCTCATACGCAGTATTTT | CASSDDRGLTAHTQYF
many | TRBJ1-2 | . | TRBV5-1 | TGCGCCAGCAGCTTGTACCAGCCAAGCTATGGCTACACCTTC | CASSLYQPSYGYTF
many | TRBJ2-1 | TRBD2 | TRBV30 | TGTGCCTGGTACAAGCGGGGGGGCCAGGAGCAGTTCTTC | CAWYKRGGQEQFF
. | TRBJ1-5 | . | TRBV5-1 | TGCGCCAGCAGCCCGACAGGCCTCAATCAGCCCCAGCATTTT | CASSPTGLNQPQHF
. | TRBJ2-2 | TRBD1 | TRBV7-3 | TGTGCCAGCAGCTTATATGGGACAGGGATAAACACCGGGGAGCTGTTTTTT | CASSLYGTGINTGELFF
few | TRBJ2-7 | . | TRBV5-6 | TGTGCCAGCAGCACGACACATACCTACGAGCAGTACTTC | CASSTTHTYEQYF
many | TRBJ2-1 | . | TRBV7-2 | TGTGCCAGCAGCAAGACCCCCGTGCTGTTCTTC | CASSKTPVLFF
many | TRBJ2-5 | TRBD2 | TRBV7-9 | TGTGCCAGCAGCTTAGCGGGCGGGGGGGCCCGGGAGACCCAGTACTTC | CASSLAGGGARETQYF
. | TRBJ1-1 | TRBD1 | TRBV24-1 | TGTGCCGCCAGTGATCGGACAGGCGGGAGCATTGAAGCTTTCTTT | CAASDRTGGSIEAFF
. | TRBJ2-4 | . | TRBV27 | TGTGCCAGCAGTTTAACGCAAAATCTAGCCAAAAACATTCAGTACTTC | CASSLTQNLAKNIQYF
many | TRBJ1-3 | . | TRBV13 | TGTGCCAGCAGGCCCCTGGGATCTTCAGAAGGAAACACCATATATTTT | CASRPLGSSEGNTIYF
many | TRBJ2-3 | TRBD2 | TRBV20-1 | TGCAGTGCTAGTTGGCCTGGGGGGGGGGGTAGCACAGATACGCAGTATTTT | CSASWPGGGGSTDTQYF
many | TRBJ2-2 | TRBD2 | TRBV20-1 | TGCAGTGCTAGGGCTAAGATAGCGGGGGGGGGATTCAACACCGGGGAGCTGTTTTTT | CSARAKIAGGGFNTGELFF
many | TRBJ2-1 | TRBD2 | TRBV11-3 | TGTGCCAGCAGCTCCCGGAGCGGGGGGAACAACAATGAGCAGTTCTTC | CASSSRSGGNNNEQFF
. | TRBJ2-2 | . | TRBV28 | TGTGCCAGCAGTCCGGGCCCAGCAGGAGGGCCTAGGGACACCGGGGAGCTGTTTTTT | CASSPGPAGGPRDTGELFF
many | TRBJ1-1 | . | TRBV7-3 | TGTGCCAGCAGCTTGGGGCCGACCCTGAACACTGAAGCTTTCTTT | CASSLGPTLNTEAFF
few | TRBJ2-2 | . | TRBV20-1 | TGCAGTGCTCAAGTCCGGGACCCTAGACTGAAGAACCAATCCGGGGAGCTGTTTTTT | CSAQVRDPRLKNQSGELFF
many | TRBJ2-7 | TRBD1 | TRBV20-1 | TGCAGTGCAGCCACAGGGGGCCGGTACGAGCAGTACTTC | CSAATGGRYEQYF
many | TRBJ2-2 | . | TRBV10-3 | TGTGCCATCTTCGGTACGGGGGCCGCGAACACCGGGGAGCTGTTTTTT | CAIFGTGAANTGELFF
many | TRBJ1-5 | . | TRBV7-8 | TGTGCCAGCAGCTTATTAGCAGGGCTTAGTAATCAGCCCCAGCATTTT | CASSLLAGLSNQPQHF
many | TRBJ2-2 | TRBD2 | TRBV2 | TGTGCCAGCAAGGGACTAGCGGGGAGAACCGGGGAGCTGTTTTTT | CASKGLAGRTGELFF
many | TRBJ2-5 | . | TRBV7-9 | TGTGCCAGCAGCTATCGCAGTGGCGTGGGGACCCAGTACTTC | CASSYRSGVGTQYF
many | TRBJ2-5 | . | TRBV5-1 | TGCGCCAGCAGCTTGGACAGGCCAGGGGAGACCCAGTACTTC | CASSLDRPGETQYF
many | TRBJ1-3 | . | TRBV12-3/TRBV12-4 | TGTGCCAGCTTTCCGGGGAGCTCTGGAAACACCATATATTTT | CASFPGSSGNTIYF
many | TRBJ1-4 | TRBD1 | TRBV7-9 | TGTGCCAGCAGCGTGAGGGACAGCTCTAATGAAAAACTGTTTTTT | CASSVRDSSNEKLFF
. | TRBJ2-3 | TRBD2 | TRBV6-1 | TGTGCCAGCAGTGAACTGCCTAGCGGGGGGAGCACAGATACGCAGTATTTT | CASSELPSGGSTDTQYF
many | TRBJ1-5 | . | TRBV6-6 | TGTGCCAGCAGTTACTCGAGGTATAGCAATCAGCCCCAGCATTTT | CASSYSRYSNQPQHF
. | TRBJ2-7 | . | TRBV5-4 | TGTGCCAGCAGCACTCCAGACGGCGGGACCTATAAATCCTACGAGCAGTACTTC | CASSTPDGGTYKSYEQYF
. | TRBJ2-5 | TRBD2 | TRBV4-1 | TGCGCCAGCAGCCATGAAGCGGGGGGCGCGAGGGGGACCCAGTACTTC | CASSHEAGGARGTQYF
many | TRBJ1-1 | TRBD1 | TRBV11-3 | TGTGCCAGCAGTTTGACAGGGGTGGACACTGAAGCTTTCTTT | CASSLTGVDTEAFF
. | TRBJ1-5 | . | TRBV7-9 | TGTGCCAGCAGCTTATTAGGCGATCAGCCCCAGCATTTT | CASSLLGDQPQHF
many | TRBJ1-6 | . | TRBV30 | TGTGCCTGGAGTCCCCAGGGGCCATCACCCCTCCACTTT | CAWSPQGPSPLHF
. | TRBJ2-1 | TRBD2 | TRBV9 | TGTGCCAGCAGCGTAGGCGGGGGGGCGGGAAATGAGCAGTTCTTC | CASSVGGGAGNEQFF
many | TRBJ2-1 | . | TRBV7-9 | TGTGCCAGCAGCTTAGAAGGAGGGTTTGTCGAAAATGAGCAGTTCTTC | CASSLEGGFVENEQFF
few | TRBJ2-5 | TRBD2 | TRBV5-1 | TGCGCCAGCAGCTTGGAAGCGGGGGGGTCCCAGGAGACCCAGTACTTC | CASSLEAGGSQETQYF
many | TRBJ2-5 | . | TRBV6-1 | TGTGCCAGCTGGAGGGCGGCCGGCGAGACCCAGTACTTC | CASWRAAGETQYF
few | TRBJ2-7 | TRBD2 | TRBV20-1 | TGCAGTGCTCGGACTAGCGGGGGGGCATGGTACGAGCAGTACTTC | CSARTSGGAWYEQYF
few | TRBJ1-6 | . | TRBV7-9 | TGTGCCAGCAGCACCCCGACAGAGCGCATAATACCCCTCCACTTT | CASSTPTERIIPLHF
. | TRBJ2-3 | . | TRBV9 | TGTGCCAGCATTAAAGCCTCAGATACGCAGTATTTT | CASIKASDTQYF
. | TRBJ1-1 | . | TRBV27 | TGTGCCAGCAGTTTAGAGGGATACGCTGAAGCTTTCTTT | CASSLEGYAEAFF
many | TRBJ2-1 | TRBD2 | TRBV28 | TGTGCCAGCAGAACAGCGGGGGCCTCTAACAATGAGCAGTTCTTC | CASRTAGASNNEQFF